This T cell receptor (beta chain) is from a study of memory CD4+ T cells and cytomegalovirus serostatus (dated by TCRdb to the late 2010s). Regarding the study in general: A total of about 35 healthy Belgian adults, of whom 9 were CMV seropositive and some 25 were CMV seronegative, were included in the cohort. To replicate a published TCR-based CMV serostatus classifier, the study sequenced CD4+ memory TCRbeta repertoires from a Belgian cohort whose cytomegalovirus serostatus was known.

Details on this clone: The clone's antigen remains unknown. Base qualities are not at hand, and no much larger clone is one base apart.

A FACSAria II was used to sort memory CD4+ T cells, defined as single viable CD3+CD4+CD8-CD45RO+ cells. CMV serostatus was determined with a Roche Elecsys assay detecting serum IgG against CMV pp150, pp28, p38 and p52. Following thawing, total CD4+ T cells were enriched through positive selection using CD4 magnetic microbeads. The samples came from a separate study whose specific focus was interrogating the CD4+ T cell memory repertoire. Following standard operating procedures, peripheral blood mononuclear cells were isolated and cryopreserved, while serum was kept at -80 degrees C. The staining relied on CD3-PerCP (BW264/56), CD4-APC (RPA-T4), CD45RO-PE (UCHT1) and CD8-Pacific Orange (3B5) antibodies, and Sytox blue was used to exclude non-viable cells. Broader findings and caveats from the paper: Results were interpreted as suggesting that the CMV-associated TCR signature is largely present in the CD4+ memory repertoire. On the Belgian cohort, the classifier built on the original framework reached a median bootstrapped AUC of around 0.95, with a 95% CI of 0.76-1.00. Unlike the original study, which covered naive and memory CD4+ and CD8+ populations, the Belgian study sequenced only CD4+CD45RO+ memory cells. CMV serostatus prediction reached a median bootstrapped AUC of 0.95 with the original framework and 0.9 to 0.93 with a US-trained random forest. Of 164 previously reported CMV-associated TCRbeta sequences, about 72 appeared in the CD4+ memory repertoires, each in one to five individuals.

The germline V gene (reference sequence) yields MNHEY for CDR1 and SMNVEV for CDR2. Trimming costs V 4 bases and J 4 bases, and their ends lie 11 bases apart. The CDR3, cysteine through phenylalanine, is 15 amino acids long. CDR3 DNA only is kept here, 45 bases in frame from base 1. Genomic DNA was extracted from sorted cells with the Quick-DNA Microprep Kit. Amplification of TCRbeta DNA was done with the immunoSEQ hsTCRbeta kit, following the protocol from the manufacturer. An Illumina MiSeq instrument was used to sequence the TCRbeta libraries. On the authors' methods: Once out-of-frame sequences had been removed, millions of distinct TCRbeta sequences were left, which works out to an average of around 67,000 per individual. Each individual was scored using the number of some 150 previously reported CMV-associated TCRbeta sequences that the individual carried and the total number of productive distinct TCRbeta sequences. A beta-binomial model was reimplemented in Python, and scikit-learn random forests with default parameters were trained on data from the US cohort. Classifier performance on the Belgian cohort was summarized as median AUC with percentile confidence intervals calculated over 10,000 bootstrap iterations. TCRdb stores this immuneACCESS table with in-frame sequences only. Part of the clones is absent; in the studies checked, under half of the shortfall reflects unresolved V genes, and no reason is known for the rest. V, J and clone size are taken as reported in that table, and D and trimming were inferred from the DNA itself. This sample comprises tens of thousands of clones, about three quarters of them detected only once. The top ten constitute about 0.8% of the sample.

This clonotype originated in an adult in good health and CMV-seronegative. Sequenced input: memory CD4+ T cells from blood. Here the chain combines TRBV27 and TRBJ2-6, and the D gene may be TRBD1, 6 bases matching. DNA sequence: TGTGCCAGCAGTTCACAGGGCTACGGGGCCAACGTCCTGACTTTC. It codes for CASSSQGYGANVLTF.